This TCR beta chain was found in a study of Ad26.COV2.S vaccination and SARS-CoV-2 variants (dated by TCRdb to the early 2020s). For the study in its entirety: Vaccine-arm donors came from COV1001, a multicentre, randomized, double-blind, placebo-controlled phase I-IIa trial of Ad26.COV2.S in healthy adults. Ad26.COV2.S was administered intramuscularly at a dose of 5x10^10 or 1x10^11 viral particles, either as one shot or as two shots given 56 days apart. TCRbeta repertoire sequencing served as the tool for gauging how specific and how broad the SARS-CoV-2-reactive T cell receptors were following Ad26.COV2.S vaccination. A total of around 32 samples were included in the TCR-sequenced set, comprising some 20 Ad26.COV2.S vaccine recipients, 5 placebo recipients and 8 SARS-CoV-2 convalescent individuals. Trial participants were randomized into five groups of five: low-dose or high-dose Ad26.COV2.S given once or twice, or placebo on both occasions. Blinding of investigators to trial group allocation was maintained during experiments and outcome assessment.

The treatment or condition label here, explained by the study, means: about 20 received Ad26.COV2.S at low or high dose, single or two shots; about five received placebo; per-sample allocation not given. For vaccine and placebo recipients, the sequenced repertoires came from samples collected on day 63 after the first injection. In Cohort 1b, around 25 adults aged 18-55 years were enrolled at a single site in Boston, USA, between 29 July and 7 August 2020. Ad26.COV2.S was a replication-incompetent adenovirus type 26 vector expressing a prefusion-stabilized SARS-CoV-2 spike protein from the original Wuhan strain. Looking up the germline V gene yields CDR1 SGHDN and CDR2 FVKESK. At the junction V is shortened by 1 base and J by 1 base, with 11 bases in between. Including the terminal cysteine and phenylalanine, the CDR3 comprises 15 residues. Only the CDR3 part of the read is kept: 45 bases, read in frame from the first base.

This clone was seen only a few times. Its specific antigen is unknown. No much larger clonotype is one base removed from it; base qualities were not supplied. Results the study describes overall, beyond this receptor: The study was not powered to compare responses between vaccine doses or regimens. Substantial breadth of spike-specific CD8+ and CD4+ T cell responses was reported after vaccination. Spike-specific TCR breadth was higher in Ad26.COV2.S recipients than in placebo recipients (P = 0.0014). Vaccine and placebo recipients had similar non-spike TCR breadth, a finding consistent with the vaccine containing only spike. The authors noted that total T cell responses may have been underestimated by the TCR breadth and depth analyses.

TCRbeta CDR3 regions were sequenced with the immunoSEQ Assay. After extraction, genomic DNA underwent amplification by bias-controlled multiplex PCR, followed by high-throughput sequencing. Per the source publication's procedure: Collapsing and filtering of sequences were performed to quantify the absolute abundance of each unique TCRbeta CDR3 region. Usable DNA was measured by amplifying reference genes present in all nucleated cells, and TCRbeta template counts were normalized to that usable DNA to estimate T cell fraction. Repertoire TCRs were annotated as SARS-CoV-2-specific by exact matching of V gene, CDR3 amino acid sequence and J gene to a known reactive TCR set. The reference SARS-CoV-2 TCR set was derived from MIRA and filtered for enrichment in COVID-19-positive ImmuneCODE repertoires, a step that removed public or cross-reactive TCRs. Using the MIRA antigens, annotated TCRs were further analysed by specific ORF or by position within an ORF. Breadth was defined as annotated unique rearrangements over total unique productive rearrangements; depth was the summed frequency of those rearrangements. Group comparisons of TCR breadth used two-sided Wilcoxon rank-sum tests. TCRdb took this table from immuneACCESS and kept in-frame rearrangements with V and J called. Such tables lack part of the clones; where checked against another copy, unresolved V genes explain under half of the gap, and the rest is unexplained. V, J and clone size are taken as reported in that table, and D and trimming were inferred from the DNA itself. Present in this sample are 440,000 or so clones, around 91% of which were seen just once. The ten largest clones take up around 4.5% of the sample.

The TCR sequence derives from a person between 18 and 65 years old who received the Ad26.COV2.S COVID-19 vaccine or a placebo. The chain joins TRBV14 to TRBJ2-7, with TRBD2 perhaps the D gene, on 6 matching bases. This specimen consisted of peripheral blood, obtained in a trial of Ad26.COV2.S vaccine versus placebo. Here the CDR3 is given as CASSQGLGGSYEQYF. The nucleotide sequence is TGTGCCAGCAGCCAAGGGCTGGGGGGATCCTACGAGCAGTACTTC.